These T cell receptor beta chains were read from a single sample in a study of post-analysis software for immune sequencing data. TCRdb processed the PCR reads anew with MiXCR; each CDR3 protein has one entry. There are 600,000 to 700,000 distinct CDR3 sequences in the sample; roughly three fifths occur only once, and roughly 10% lies in the top ten. The specimen sequenced was blood. These receptors were taken from a girl aged 2-10 years with multiple sclerosis. Each CDR3 is given without its conserved first and last residue. D genes are given only for firm matches. Some rows have no size entry. The others give once, few or many, or a class for an expanded clone.

length: 11; D: NA; size: NA; V: TRBV12-3/TRBV12-4; CDR3: ASSFLYNYGYT
length: 12; D: TRBD1; size: few; V: TRBV11-3; CDR3: ASSDRQGARYAF
length: 13; D: TRBD2; size: NA; V: TRBV12-3/TRBV12-4; CDR3: ASSFPSGYTDTQY
length: 15; D: TRBD2; size: few; V: TRBV5-1; CDR3: ASSPRLAGGVTGELF
length: 13; D: NA; size: few; V: TRBV7-2; CDR3: ASSLAGGTNTEAF
length: 12; D: NA; size: NA; V: TRBV6-6; CDR3: ASRLDLSNQPQH
length: 16; D: TRBD2; size: NA; V: TRBV15; CDR3: ATSTRTSGRALQETQY
length: 13; D: TRBD2; size: few; V: TRBV12-3/TRBV12-4; CDR3: ASSDRVASGSQQY
length: 11; D: NA; size: NA; V: TRBV10-3; CDR3: AIAAVSSYEQY
length: 15; D: TRBD1; size: NA; V: TRBV20-1; CDR3: SARDPGGTGGLAEAF
length: 12; D: NA; size: NA; V: TRBV6-2/TRBV6-3; CDR3: ASSPTKVYNEQF
length: 12; D: NA; size: NA; V: TRBV5-4; CDR3: ASSTGRNEGKLF
length: 14; D: TRBD2; size: NA; V: TRBV4-3; CDR3: ASSPSSGGAGDTQY
length: 14; D: TRBD1; size: NA; V: TRBV5-5; CDR3: ASSFRPGQGGETQY
length: 12; D: NA; size: NA; V: TRBV20-1; CDR3: SARALAGLDGYT
length: 12; D: TRBD2; size: once; V: TRBV12-3/TRBV12-4; CDR3: ASSGTSGTGELF
length: 10; D: NA; size: NA; V: TRBV20-1; CDR3: SARGLVNEQF
length: 14; D: NA; size: NA; V: TRBV29-1; CDR3: SVVGIQLGSSEKLF
length: 12; D: NA; size: NA; V: TRBV7-2; CDR3: ASSLEGWADEQF
length: 18; D: TRBD2; size: NA; V: TRBV7-9; CDR3: ASSFRHIPELAGVRETQY
length: 13; D: TRBD2; size: NA; V: TRBV5-5; CDR3: ASSLGTSVDYEQY
length: 11; D: TRBD1; size: few; V: TRBV29-1; CDR3: SAGQGIDQPQH
length: 16; D: TRBD2; size: once; V: TRBV12-3/TRBV12-4; CDR3: ASSSGLLAGSSYNEQF
length: 11; D: NA; size: NA; V: TRBV20-1; CDR3: SARSRGRNTQY
length: 11; D: NA; size: NA; V: TRBV20-1; CDR3: SATEVRGETQY